The 3 T cell receptor beta chains below all came from one sample that was sequenced in a study of blood T cell repertoires in COVID-19. TCRdb keeps only in-frame clones here, not all; method: immunoSEQ multiplex PCR. Of some 360,000 clones listed, about 90% were seen once; the top ten hold 1%. The sample was PBMCs or T cells enriched from blood (not recorded which). Receptor source: a woman in her twenties or thirties who had been exposed to COVID-19.

V and J are TRBV6-5 and TRBJ2-1; 7 bases fit TRBD2. J lost 7 bases, V lost 2 bases, and 11 bases had no gene match. Germline-derived CDR1 and CDR2 are MNHEY and SVGAGI. This CDR3 is built from 16 residues. In nucleotides, the CDR3 is TGTGCCAGCAGTTACAGGCTAGCGGCAAGAAGGAATGAGCAGTTCTTC. This translates into CASSYRLAARRNEQFF.

The chain has TRBV7-2 and TRBJ2-7, with a weak D call TRBD1 (5 bases). This CDR3 is built from 15 residues. Germline loops: CDR1 SGHTA, CDR2 FQGNSA. With 1 base removed from V and 7 bases from J, the gap between germline ends came to 17 bases. The CDR3 spells CASSLGSARALEQYF. The CDR3 region has the DNA TGTGCCAGCAGCTTAGGTTCCGCCAGGGCTTTGGAGCAGTACTTC.

The rearrangement joins TRBV14 to TRBJ1-2, with 9 positions matching TRBD1. The J segment lost 8 bases and the V segment lost 1 base, leaving 8 bases of the junction unmatched. Germline assignment: CDR1 SGHDN and CDR2 FVKESK. The CDR3 runs to 15 residues. DNA for the CDR3: TGTGCCAGCAGCCAAGCCGGACAGGGGAGGCACGGCTACACCTTC. Protein product: CASSQAGQGRHGYTF.